In this sample, the clone carrying this T cell receptor beta chain turned up once. Its antigen is as yet unknown. The regulatory T cell sort gate was CD4+CD25hiCD127low/negative. These data belong to a study of B cell selection in AIRE deficiency. Study results and caveats: CDR3s were shorter in shared Treg sequences, reflecting few non-templated nucleotide insertions. Of 3,000 to 4,500 shared Treg TCRbeta sequences, 25% to 40% were healthy-only, just under 9.5% patient-only.

V shed 4 bases and J shed 6 bases, with 16 bases lying between them. There are 15 residues in the CDR3. Germline V gene data show CDR1 as KGHSH and CDR2 as LQKENI. This table comes from immunoSEQ multiplex PCR, and its TCRdb copy is limited to in-frame clones, with some not included. Among some 3,000 clones listed, about four fifths were seen once. The material sequenced was Tregs sorted from PBMCs. The chain links TRBV18 to TRBJ1-5; tentatively, D is TRBD1 (6 bases). This clonotype was sampled from a human donor with AIRE deficiency. This CDR3 reads CASSQAGGRGQPQHF. Here the CDR3 DNA reads TGTGCCAGCTCACAGGCGGGGGGCCGGGGTCAGCCCCAGCATTTT.